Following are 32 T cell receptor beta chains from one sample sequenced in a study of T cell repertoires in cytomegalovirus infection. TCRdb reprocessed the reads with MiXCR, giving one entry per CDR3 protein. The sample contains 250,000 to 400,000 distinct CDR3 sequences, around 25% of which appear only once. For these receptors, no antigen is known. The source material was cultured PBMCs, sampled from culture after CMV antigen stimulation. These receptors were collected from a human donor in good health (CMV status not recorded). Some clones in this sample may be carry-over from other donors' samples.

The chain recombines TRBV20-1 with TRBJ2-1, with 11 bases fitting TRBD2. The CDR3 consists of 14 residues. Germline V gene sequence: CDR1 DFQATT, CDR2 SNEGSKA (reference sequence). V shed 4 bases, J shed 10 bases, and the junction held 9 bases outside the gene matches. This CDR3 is CSATSTSGAREQFF. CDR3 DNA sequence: TGCAGTGCTACCTCGACTAGCGGGGCAAGAGAGCAGTTCTTC.

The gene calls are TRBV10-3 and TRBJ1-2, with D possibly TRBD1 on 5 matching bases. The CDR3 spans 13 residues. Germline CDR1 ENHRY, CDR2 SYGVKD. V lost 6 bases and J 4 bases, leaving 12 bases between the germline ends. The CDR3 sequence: CAISLRELYGYTF. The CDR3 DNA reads TGTGCCATCAGCCTCAGGGAACTCTATGGCTACACCTTC.

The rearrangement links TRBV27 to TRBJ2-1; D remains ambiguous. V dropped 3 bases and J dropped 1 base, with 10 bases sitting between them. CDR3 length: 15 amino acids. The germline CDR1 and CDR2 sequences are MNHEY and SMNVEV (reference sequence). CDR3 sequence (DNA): TGTGCCAGCAGTTTCGACAACCCGTCCTACAATGAGCAGTTCTTC. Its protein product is CASSFDNPSYNEQFF.

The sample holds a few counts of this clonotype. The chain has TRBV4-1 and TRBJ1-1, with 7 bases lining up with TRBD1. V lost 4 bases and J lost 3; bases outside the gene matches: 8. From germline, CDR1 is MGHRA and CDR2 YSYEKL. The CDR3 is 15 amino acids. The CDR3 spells CASSRGQVSHTEAFF. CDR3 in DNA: TGCGCCAGCAGCCGCGGACAGGTGAGCCACACTGAAGCTTTCTTT.

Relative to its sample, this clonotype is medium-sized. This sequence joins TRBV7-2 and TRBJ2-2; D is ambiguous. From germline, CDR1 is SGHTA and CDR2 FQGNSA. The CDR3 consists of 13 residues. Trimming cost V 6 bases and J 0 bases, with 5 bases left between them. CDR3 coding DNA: TGTGCCAGCAGTTTCGCGAACACCGGGGAGCTGTTTTTT. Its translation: CASSFANTGELFF.

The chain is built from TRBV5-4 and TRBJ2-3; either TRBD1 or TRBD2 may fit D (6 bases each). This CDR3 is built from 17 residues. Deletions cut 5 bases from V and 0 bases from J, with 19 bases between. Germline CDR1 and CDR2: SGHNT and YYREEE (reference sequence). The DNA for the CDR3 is TGTGCCAGCAGTTCCGACGGGGGCAGAAGAAGCACAGATACGCAGTATTTT. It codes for CASSSDGGRRSTDTQYF.

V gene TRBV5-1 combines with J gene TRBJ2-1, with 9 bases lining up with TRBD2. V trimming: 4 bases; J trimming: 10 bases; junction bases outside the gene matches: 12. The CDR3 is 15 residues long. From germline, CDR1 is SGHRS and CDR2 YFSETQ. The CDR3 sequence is CASSALLAGGQEQFF. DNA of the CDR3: TGCGCCAGCAGCGCACTACTAGCGGGTGGCCAGGAGCAGTTCTTC. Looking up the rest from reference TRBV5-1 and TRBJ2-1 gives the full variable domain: KAGVTQTPRYLIKTRGQQVTLSCSPISGHRSVSWYQQTPGQGLQFLFEYFSETQRNKGNFPGRFSGRQFSNSRSEMNVSTLELGDSALYLCASSALLAGGQEQFFGPGTRLTVL.

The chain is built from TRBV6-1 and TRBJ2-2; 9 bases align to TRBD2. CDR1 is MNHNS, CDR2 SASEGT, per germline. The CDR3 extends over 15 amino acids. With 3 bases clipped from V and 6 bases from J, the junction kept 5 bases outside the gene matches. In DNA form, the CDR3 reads TGTGCCAGCAGTGAGTTTAGCGGGAGTCCCGGGGAGCTGTTTTTT. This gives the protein CASSEFSGSPGELFF.

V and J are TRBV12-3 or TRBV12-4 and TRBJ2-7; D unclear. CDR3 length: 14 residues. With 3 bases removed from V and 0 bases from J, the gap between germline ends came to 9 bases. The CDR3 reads CASSFGQASYEQYF. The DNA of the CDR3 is TGTGCCAGCAGTTTCGGGCAGGCCTCCTACGAGCAGTACTTC.

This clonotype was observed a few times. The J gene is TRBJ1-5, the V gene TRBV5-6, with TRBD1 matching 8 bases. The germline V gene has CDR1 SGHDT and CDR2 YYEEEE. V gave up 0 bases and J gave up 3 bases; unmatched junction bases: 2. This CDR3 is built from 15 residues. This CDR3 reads CASSLGQGNNQPQHF. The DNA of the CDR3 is TGTGCCAGCAGCTTGGGACAGGGGAACAATCAGCCCCAGCATTTT.

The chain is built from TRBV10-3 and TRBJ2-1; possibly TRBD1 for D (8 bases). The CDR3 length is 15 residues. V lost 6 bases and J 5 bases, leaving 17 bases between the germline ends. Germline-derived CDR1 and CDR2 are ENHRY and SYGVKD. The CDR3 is CAISPNRGGNNEQFF. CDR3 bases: TGTGCCATCAGCCCGAACAGGGGGGGGAACAATGAGCAGTTCTTC.

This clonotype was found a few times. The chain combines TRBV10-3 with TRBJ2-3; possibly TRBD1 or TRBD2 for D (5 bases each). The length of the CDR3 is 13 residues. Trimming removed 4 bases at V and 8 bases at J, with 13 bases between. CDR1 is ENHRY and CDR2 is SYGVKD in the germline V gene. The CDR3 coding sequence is TGTGCCATCAGTGGTTCGGGGCCCGGTACGCAGTATTTT. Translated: CAISGSGPGTQYF.

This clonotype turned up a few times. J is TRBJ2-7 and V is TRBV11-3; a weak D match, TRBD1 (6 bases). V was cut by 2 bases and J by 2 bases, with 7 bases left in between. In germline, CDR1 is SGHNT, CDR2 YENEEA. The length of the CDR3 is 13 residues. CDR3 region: CASSLRTAYEQYV. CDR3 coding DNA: TGTGCCAGCAGCTTACGGACAGCCTACGAGCAGTACGTC.

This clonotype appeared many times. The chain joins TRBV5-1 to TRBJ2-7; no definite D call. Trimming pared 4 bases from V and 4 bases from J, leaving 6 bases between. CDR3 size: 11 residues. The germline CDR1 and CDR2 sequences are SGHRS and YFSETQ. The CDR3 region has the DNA TGCGCCAGCAGCCCTAATTACGAGCAGTACGTC. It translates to CASSPNYEQYV.

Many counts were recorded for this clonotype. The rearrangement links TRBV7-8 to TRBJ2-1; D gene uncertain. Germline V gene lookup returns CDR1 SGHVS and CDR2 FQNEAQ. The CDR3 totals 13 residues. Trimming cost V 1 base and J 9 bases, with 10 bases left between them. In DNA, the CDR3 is TGTGCCAGCAGCTTAGTGGTGGCGGCTGAGCAGTTCTTC. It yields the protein CASSLVVAAEQFF. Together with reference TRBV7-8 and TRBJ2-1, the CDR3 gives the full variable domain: GAGVSQSPRYKVAKRGQDVALRCDPISGHVSLFWYQQALGQGPEFLTYFQNEAQLDKSGLPSDRFFAERPEGSVSTLKIQRTQQEDSAVYLCASSLVVAAEQFFGPGTRLTVL.

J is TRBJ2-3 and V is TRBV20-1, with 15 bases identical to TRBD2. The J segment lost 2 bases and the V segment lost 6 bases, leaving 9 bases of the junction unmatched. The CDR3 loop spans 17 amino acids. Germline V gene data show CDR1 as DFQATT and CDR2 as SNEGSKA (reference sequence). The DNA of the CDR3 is TGCAGTGCATCGGGACTAGCGGGAGGTGGTAACACAGATACGCAGTATTTT. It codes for CSASGLAGGGNTDTQYF.

CDR3 DNA: TGTGCCAGCAGCTTGGGGACTAGCGGGTGGAACACCGGGGAGCTGTTTTTT. Its protein product is CASSLGTSGWNTGELFF. The chain carries TRBV5-4 and TRBJ2-2; 11 bases fit TRBD2. This CDR3 is built from 17 residues. Looked up from germline, CDR1 is SGHNT and CDR2 is YYREEE (reference sequence). After removal of 0 bases from V and 1 base from J, the junction contained 2 bases not matched to a gene.

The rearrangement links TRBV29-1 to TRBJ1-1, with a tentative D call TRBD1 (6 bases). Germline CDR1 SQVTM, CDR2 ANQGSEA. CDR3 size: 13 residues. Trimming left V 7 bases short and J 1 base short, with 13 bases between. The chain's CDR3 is CSAERDTNTEAFF. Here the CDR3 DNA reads TGCAGCGCAGAACGGGACACGAACACTGAAGCTTTCTTT.

The CDR3 DNA reads TGTGCTAGTGGAACGGGGGCCCAAGAGACCCAGTACTTC. Protein product: CASGTGAQETQYF. This chain joins TRBV12-5 and TRBJ2-5; D may match TRBD1 or TRBD2 (6 bases each). The germline V and J ends were trimmed by 6 bases and 1 base, with 9 bases remaining between them. The V gene's germline CDR1 is LGHNT and CDR2 FRNRAP. The CDR3 covers 13 residues.

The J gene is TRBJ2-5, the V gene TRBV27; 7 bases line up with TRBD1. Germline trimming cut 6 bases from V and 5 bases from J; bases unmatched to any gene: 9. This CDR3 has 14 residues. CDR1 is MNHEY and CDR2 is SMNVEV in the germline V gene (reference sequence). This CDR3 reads CASSLGGTVETQYF. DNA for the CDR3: TGTGCCAGCAGCCTAGGTGGGACAGTCGAGACCCAGTACTTC.

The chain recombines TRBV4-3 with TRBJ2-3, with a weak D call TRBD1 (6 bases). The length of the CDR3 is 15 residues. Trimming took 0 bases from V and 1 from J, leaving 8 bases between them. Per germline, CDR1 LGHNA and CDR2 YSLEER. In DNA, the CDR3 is TGCGCCAGCAGCCAAGACCAGGGGCGCACAGATACGCAGTATTTT. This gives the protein CASSQDQGRTDTQYF.

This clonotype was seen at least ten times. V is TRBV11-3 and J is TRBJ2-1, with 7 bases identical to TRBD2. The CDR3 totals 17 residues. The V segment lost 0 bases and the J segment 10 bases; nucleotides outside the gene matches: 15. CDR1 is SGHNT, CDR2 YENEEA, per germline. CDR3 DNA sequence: TGTGCCAGCAGCTTAGATCCGGCGGGAGTAGCGCTACGGGAGCAGTTCTTC. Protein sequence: CASSLDPAGVALREQFF.

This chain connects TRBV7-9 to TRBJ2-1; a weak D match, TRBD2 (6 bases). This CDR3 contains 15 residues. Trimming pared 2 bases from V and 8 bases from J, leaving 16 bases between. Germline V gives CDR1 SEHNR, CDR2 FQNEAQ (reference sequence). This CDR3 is CASSLPGLRVDEQFF. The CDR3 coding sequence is TGTGCCAGCAGCTTACCGGGACTTCGGGTCGATGAGCAGTTCTTC.

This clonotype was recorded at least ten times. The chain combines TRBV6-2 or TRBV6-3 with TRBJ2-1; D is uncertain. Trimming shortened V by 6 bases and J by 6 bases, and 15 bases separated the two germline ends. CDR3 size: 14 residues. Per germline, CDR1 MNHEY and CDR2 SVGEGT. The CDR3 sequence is CASSLDSSRNEQFF. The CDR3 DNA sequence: TGTGCCAGCAGCCTCGATAGCTCTCGCAATGAGCAGTTCTTC.

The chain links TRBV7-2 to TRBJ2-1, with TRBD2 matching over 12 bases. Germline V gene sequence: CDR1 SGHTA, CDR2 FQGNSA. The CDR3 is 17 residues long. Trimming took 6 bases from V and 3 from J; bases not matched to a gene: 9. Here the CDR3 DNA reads TGTGCCAGCAGGCAAAGACTAGCGGGAGTGGGCTACAATGAGCAGTTCTTC. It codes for CASRQRLAGVGYNEQFF.

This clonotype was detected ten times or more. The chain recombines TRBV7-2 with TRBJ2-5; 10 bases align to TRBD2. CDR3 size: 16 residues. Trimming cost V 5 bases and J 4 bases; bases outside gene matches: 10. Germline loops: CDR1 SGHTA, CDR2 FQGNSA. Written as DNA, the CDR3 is TGTGCCAGCAGCATGCGGAGCGGGAGGGCTGCAGAGACCCAGTACTTC. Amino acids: CASSMRSGRAAETQYF.

CDR3 sequence reads: CASRVTGTLDYGYTF. The CDR3 DNA follows: TGTGCCAGCAGAGTAACCGGGACGCTGGATTATGGCTACACCTTC. The V call is TRBV28, the J call TRBJ1-2, with D possibly TRBD1 on 5 matching bases. In germline, CDR1 is MDHEN, CDR2 SYDVKM. V was shortened by 6 bases and J by 5 bases, with 19 bases between the two germline ends. The CDR3 is made up of 15 amino acids.

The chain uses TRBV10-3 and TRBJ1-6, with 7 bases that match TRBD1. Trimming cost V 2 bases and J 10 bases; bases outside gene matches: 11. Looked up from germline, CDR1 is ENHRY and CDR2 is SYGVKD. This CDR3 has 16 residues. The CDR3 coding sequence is TGTGCCATCAGTGAGAAGGGGGACAGTCCGTGGTCACCCCTCCACTTT. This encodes CAISEKGDSPWSPLHF.

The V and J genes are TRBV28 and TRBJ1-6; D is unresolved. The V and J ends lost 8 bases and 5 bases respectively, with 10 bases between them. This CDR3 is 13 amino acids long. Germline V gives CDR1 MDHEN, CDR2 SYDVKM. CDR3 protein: CASANVNNSPLHF. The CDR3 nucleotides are TGTGCCAGCGCAAACGTCAATAATTCACCCCTCCACTTT.

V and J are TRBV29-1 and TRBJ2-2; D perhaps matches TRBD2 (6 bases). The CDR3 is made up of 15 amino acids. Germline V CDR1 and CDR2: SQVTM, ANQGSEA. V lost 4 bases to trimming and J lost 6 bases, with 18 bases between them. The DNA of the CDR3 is TGCAGCGTTGCATCGATGGGGCGGAGGGCCGGGGAGCTGTTTTTT. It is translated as CSVASMGRRAGELFF.

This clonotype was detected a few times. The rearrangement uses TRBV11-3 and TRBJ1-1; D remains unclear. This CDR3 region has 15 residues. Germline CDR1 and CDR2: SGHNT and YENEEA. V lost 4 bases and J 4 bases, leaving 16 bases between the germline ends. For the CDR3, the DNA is TGTGCCAGCAGCTCCGGACCCACGACGGGCACTGAAGCTTTCTTT. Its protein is CASSSGPTTGTEAFF.

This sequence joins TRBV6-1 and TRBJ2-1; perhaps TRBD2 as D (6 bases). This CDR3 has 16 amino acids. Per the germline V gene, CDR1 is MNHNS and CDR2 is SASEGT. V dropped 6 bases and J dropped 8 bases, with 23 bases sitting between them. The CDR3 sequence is CASRITGTPRDHEQFF. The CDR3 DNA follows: TGTGCCAGCAGAATAACCGGGACTCCCCGGGATCATGAGCAGTTCTTC.